This TCR beta chain stems from a study of blood T cell repertoires in COVID-19. Study summary: Samples of COVID-19 (acute and convalescent) were obtained from the United States, Italy and Spain. Sources were T cells, B-cell-depleted T cells, or PBMCs; the material itself was cDNA or gDNA.

Authors' processing steps: Estimation of nucleated cell counts relied on the amplification of reference gene primers. This table comes from immunoSEQ multiplex PCR, and its TCRdb copy is limited to in-frame clones, with some not included. The V and J calls and clone size come from that table; D and trimming were worked out from the DNA. The data show about 59,000 clones, about 93% seen once. The CDR3 sequence is 14 residues long. V shed 7 bases, J shed 2 bases, and the junction held 7 bases outside the gene matches. Germline CDR1 is LNHDA and CDR2 is SQIVND (reference sequence). This chain connects TRBV19 to TRBJ1-2, with TRBD1 matching over 7 bases. The specimen was peripheral blood. The TCR was taken from an elderly man with acute or convalescent COVID-19. The CDR3 coding sequence is TGTGCCAGTACTCGGACAGGAGGGAACTATGGCTACACCTTC. Its protein product is CASTRTGGNYGYTF.